This entry is about one T cell receptor (beta chain). In the original analysis: Reference gene primer amplification gave estimated nucleated cell counts. TCRdb's table, derived via immunoSEQ multiplex PCR, lists solely in-frame clones and lacks some. That table furnishes V, J and clone size, whereas the DNA furnished D and trimming. The table has roughly 99,000 clones, around 88% seen once. This entry belongs to a study of blood T cell repertoires in COVID-19. Study at large: Samples taken during acute and convalescent COVID-19 were collected in the United States, Italy and Spain. Sample material is recorded as cDNA or gDNA derived from T cells, B-cell-depleted T cells, or PBMCs.

The source is a man aged 50 or older with active or convalescent COVID-19. The sequenced sample was peripheral blood.

CDR3 in amino acids: CSVAREQGARETQYF. In DNA, the CDR3 is TGCAGCGTCGCGCGTGAACAGGGGGCCCGAGAGACCCAGTACTTC. The chain combines TRBV29-1 with TRBJ2-5; 9 nucleotides agree with TRBD1. Germline-derived CDR1 and CDR2 are SQVTM and ANQGSEA. The V and J ends lost 6 bases and 4 bases, in that order; junction bases with no gene match: 12. This CDR3 is 15 amino acids long.